This T cell receptor beta chain was obtained from a study of blood T cell repertoires in COVID-19. Study-level information: For recovered donors of Cohort 3, there were two negative PCRs, clearance, or symptom resolution.

This clone was seen once. Germline CDR1 SGHDT, CDR2 YYEEEE. The CDR3 has 16 residues. V lost 2 bases, J lost 0 bases, and 4 bases stayed unmatched. Per the study methods: Nucleated cell counts were estimated from reference gene primer amplification. Sequencing used immunoSEQ multiplex PCR; TCRdb keeps in-frame clones, though not all of them. From that table come the V and J calls and clone size; the DNA was used to work out D and trimming. The sample has 250,000 to 300,000 clones, more than 75% seen once; the top ten hold approximately 2%. V and J are TRBV5-6 and TRBJ2-1; 8 bases line up with TRBD2. The sequence derives from an older woman in a cohort exposed to, infected with or recovered from COVID-19 (not recorded which). The sample taken for sequencing was PBMCs or T cells enriched from blood (not recorded which). The CDR3: CASSFGGGPSYNEQFF. The CDR3 coding sequence is TGTGCCAGCAGCTTCGGCGGGGGGCCCTCCTACAATGAGCAGTTCTTC.